The 5 T cell receptor beta chains presented below share a single source sample, sequenced in a study of breast tumors, draining lymph nodes, adjacent tissues. In TCRdb, the multiplex PCR reads were re-called with MiXCR into one record per CDR3 protein. The sample has about 270,000 distinct CDR3 sequences; under 35% are singletons. Samples came from axillary lymph nodes draining the breast cancer. The sample comprised axillary lymph node tissue. The receptor set was obtained from a female donor with breast cancer. Some clones in this sample may be carry-over from other donors' samples.

This chain joins TRBV10-3 and TRBJ1-5, with D perhaps TRBD1 (6 bases). This CDR3 region has 13 residues. Per germline, CDR1 ENHRY and CDR2 SYGVKD. Trimming shortened V by 6 bases and J by 7 bases, and 13 bases separated the two germline ends. The CDR3 reads CAIRDLRGQPQHF. Here the CDR3 DNA reads TGTGCCATCAGAGACCTCAGGGGCCAGCCCCAGCATTTT.

V and J are TRBV10-2 and TRBJ2-3, with 8 bases fitting TRBD2. The junction had 15 bases not matched to a gene; V was cut back by 5 bases and J by 11 bases. Germline V lookup: CDR1 WSHSY, CDR2 SAAADI. The CDR3 has 15 amino acids. CDR3 residues: CASSLRGVGYNEQYF. CDR3 sequence (DNA): TGCGCCAGCAGTCTGCGGGGGGTGGGTTACAATGAGCAGTATTTT.

For this clonotype: This could be a read error, since a much larger clone is one nucleotide away. This likely comes from a read error, as the CDR3 has no conserved phenylalanine or tryptophan at its end. This chain connects TRBV11-2 to TRBJ1-1; D remains unclear. Per germline, CDR1 SGHAT and CDR2 FQNNGV. V gave up 1 base and J gave up 0 bases, with 3 bases separating them. CDR3 size: 13 residues. The CDR3 protein is CASSLGLNTEAFL. CDR3 sequence (DNA): TGTGCCAGCAGCTTAGGACTGAACACTGAAGCTTTCCTT.

As regards this clonotype: This may be a read error, as it is one base from a much larger clone. The final CDR3 position lacks the conserved phenylalanine or tryptophan, pointing to a likely read error. J is TRBJ2-1 and V is TRBV4-3; D unresolved. Trimming removed 0 bases at V and 7 bases at J, with 13 bases between. This CDR3 comprises 15 residues. The germline V gene has CDR1 LGHNA and CDR2 YSLEER. CDR3 sequence: CASSQDSLLKNEQFV. CDR3 in DNA: TGCGCCAGCAGCCAAGATTCCCTCCTGAAGAATGAGCAGTTCGTC.

The chain joins TRBV24-1 to TRBJ2-3; 11 bases fit TRBD2. The germline V gene has CDR1 KGHDR and CDR2 SFDVKD. Germline trimming cut 3 bases from V and 4 bases from J; bases unmatched to any gene: 5. CDR3 length equals 16 residues. CDR3 in amino acids: CATSDETSGIADTQYF. DNA of the CDR3: TGTGCCACCAGTGATGAGACTAGCGGGATCGCAGATACGCAGTATTTT.